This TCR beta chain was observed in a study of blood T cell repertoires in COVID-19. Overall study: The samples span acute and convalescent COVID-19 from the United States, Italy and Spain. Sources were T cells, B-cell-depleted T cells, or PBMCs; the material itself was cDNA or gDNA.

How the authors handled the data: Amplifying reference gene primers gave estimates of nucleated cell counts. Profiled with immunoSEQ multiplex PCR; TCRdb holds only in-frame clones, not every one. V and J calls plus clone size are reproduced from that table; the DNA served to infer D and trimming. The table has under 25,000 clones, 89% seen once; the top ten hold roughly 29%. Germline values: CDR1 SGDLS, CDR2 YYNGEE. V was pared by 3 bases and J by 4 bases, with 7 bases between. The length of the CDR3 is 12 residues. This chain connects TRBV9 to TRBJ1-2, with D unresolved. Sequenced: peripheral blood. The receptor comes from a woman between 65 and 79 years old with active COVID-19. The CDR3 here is CASSADSYGYTF. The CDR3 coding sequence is TGTGCCAGCAGCGCCGACTCCTATGGCTACACCTTC. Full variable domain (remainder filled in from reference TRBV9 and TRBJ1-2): DSGVTQTPKHLITATGQRVTLRCSPRSGDLSVYWYQQSLDQGLQFLIQYYNGEERAKGNILERFSAQQFPDLHSELNLSSLELGDSALYFCASSADSYGYTFGSGTRLTVV.